These T cell receptor beta chains were read from a single sample in a study of shared clonotypes between healthy human individuals. Data came from immunoSEQ multiplex PCR; TCRdb stores just in-frame clones and leaves some out. The data hold 400,000 to 500,000 clones, with over 65% observed a single time. The material sequenced was PBMCs. These receptors originate from a woman in her thirties or forties in good health. Some clones in this sample may be carry-over from other donors' samples. The CDR3 runs from the conserved cysteine through the conserved F or W. The order of the fields is V gene, J gene, clone size, D gene, CDR3 DNA, CDR3 protein. A D gene is named only where the DNA matches it firmly. Some rows have no size entry. The others give once, few or many, or a class for an expanded clone.

>TRBV10-3|TRBJ1-2|once|TRBD1
TGTGCCATCAGTGAGTCTTTGGGACAGGGAAACGGCTACACCTTC
CAISESLGQGNGYTF
>TRBV28|TRBJ2-2|-|-
TGTGCCAGCAGTTTTTTTGACGCCCTGGCCGGGGAGCTGTTTTTT
CASSFFDALAGELFF
>TRBV18|TRBJ2-7|-|-
TGTGCCAGCTCACCAGCGCAGGACAGAACCTACGAGCAGTACTTC
CASSPAQDRTYEQYF
>TRBV19|TRBJ1-4|-|-
TGTGCCAGTAGTGTCCGAGGGGAGAGGGAAAAACTGTTTTTT
CASSVRGEREKLFF
>TRBV5-1|TRBJ2-7|-|TRBD2
TGCGCCAGCAGCCCTCGGGGGGGTTCTTTCTCCTACGAGCAGTACTTC
CASSPRGGSFSYEQYF
>TRBV7-3|TRBJ2-5|-|-
TGTGCCAGCAGCCGACGGGACCAAGAGACCCAGTACTTC
CASSRRDQETQYF
>TRBV30|TRBJ1-1|many|-
TGTGCCTGGAGTAGATTCACGAACACTGAAGCTTTCTTT
CAWSRFTNTEAFF
>TRBV7-2|TRBJ1-4|-|-
TGTGCCAGCAGCTGGGGATTTGCAACTAATGAAAAACTGTTTTTT
CASSWGFATNEKLFF
>TRBV6-6|TRBJ2-7|-|TRBD1
TGTGCCAGCAGCTCAGGACAGGGTTCCTACGAGCAGTACTTC
CASSSGQGSYEQYF
>TRBV6-1|TRBJ2-2|-|-
TGTGCCAGCATTCACTACAAGAACACCGGGGAGCTGTTTTTT
CASIHYKNTGELFF
>TRBV7-9|TRBJ2-1|-|-
TGTGCCAGCAGCCCCTCTTACAATGAGCAGTTCTTC
CASSPSYNEQFF
>TRBV5-1|TRBJ1-2|-|-
TGCGCCAGCAGCTTGGAGAGGGGGAACTATGGCTACACCTTC
CASSLERGNYGYTF
>TRBV29-1|TRBJ2-1|once|TRBD1
TGCAGCGTTGAAGAGGGACAGGGCTACCTCTACAATGAGCAGTTCTTC
CSVEEGQGYLYNEQFF
>TRBV9|TRBJ2-2|-|-
TGTGCCAGCAGCGTAGCTCTCACGGGGCGCACCGGGGAGCTGTTTTTT
CASSVALTGRTGELFF
>TRBV15|TRBJ2-7|-|-
TGTGCCACCAGCCAGATAGCCCGGGCGTGGGAGCAGTACTTC
CATSQIARAWEQYF
>TRBV5-8|TRBJ1-5|-|-
TGTGCCAGCAGCTTGGTTAGAGGTTATAGCAATCAGCCCCAGCATTTT
CASSLVRGYSNQPQHF
>TRBV4-2|TRBJ2-3|-|TRBD2
TGTGCCAGCAGCCAAGGGACTAGCGGGAGTCCAGATACGCAGTATTTT
CASSQGTSGSPDTQYF
>TRBV7-3|TRBJ1-1|once|-
TGTGCCAGCAGTCCACAGGGAAACACTGAAGCTTTCTTT
CASSPQGNTEAFF
>TRBV7-2|TRBJ1-1|-|TRBD1
TGTGCCAGCAGCTATCCAACAGGGGGGGCGAACACTGAAGCTTTCTTT
CASSYPTGGANTEAFF
>TRBV6-1|TRBJ2-1|-|-
TGTGCCAGCAGTGAAGTGTCAGAATACAATGAGCAGTTCTTC
CASSEVSEYNEQFF
>TRBV11-2|TRBJ2-1|-|-
TGTGCCAGCAGCTTAAGGGACTTCCCCAGGGGCAATGAGCAGTTCTTC
CASSLRDFPRGNEQFF
>TRBV18|TRBJ2-1|once|-
TGTGCCAGCTCACCACCGTCACGTAAAGACTACAATGAGCAGTTCTTC
CASSPPSRKDYNEQFF
>TRBV4-2|TRBJ2-1|-|-
TGTGCCAGCAGCCAAGTCTTCCACAATGAGCAGTTCTTC
CASSQVFHNEQFF
>TRBV7-9|TRBJ2-7|-|-
TGTGCCAGCACTCTTGGGGTAGGCGAGCAGTACTTC
CASTLGVGEQYF
>TRBV5-1|TRBJ2-1|-|TRBD2
TGCGCCAGCAGCCAACTAGCGGGAGGGACTGAGCAGTTCTTC
CASSQLAGGTEQFF
>TRBV23-1|TRBJ2-4|-|TRBD2
TGCGCCAGCAGTCAACCAGCGGGAGCAACCAAAAACATTCAGTACTTC
CASSQPAGATKNIQYF
>TRBV6-5|TRBJ2-7|-|TRBD1
TGTGCCAGCAGTTCCCCTAGACAGGGGGCCTACGAGCAGTACTTC
CASSSPRQGAYEQYF
>TRBV7-2|TRBJ2-7|-|TRBD2
TGTGCCAGCAGCCCATGGACTAGCGGGGGAACCTACGAGCAGTACTTC
CASSPWTSGGTYEQYF
>TRBV11-2|TRBJ2-1|-|TRBD2
TGTGCCAGCAGCTTAGGAACCCTAGCGGGACGGAATGAGCAGTTCTTC
CASSLGTLAGRNEQFF